The 16 T cell receptor beta chains below were found in one sample sequenced in a study of blood T cell repertoires in COVID-19 (dated by TCRdb to 2018 to 2021). Library construction relied on the immunoSEQ multiplex PCR assay. The clones in this table, taken by TCRdb from immuneACCESS, are in-frame only. Not every clone is retained; where verified, under half of the shortfall comes from an unresolved V gene, and the cause of the rest is unknown. The sample table holds about 210,000 clones, of which 86% were seen once. The top ten constitute 5.6% of the sample. Sequencing was done on a sample of PBMCs or T cells enriched from blood (not recorded which). Every receptor here comes from a man aged 35 to 55 with acute COVID-19.

This chain joins TRBV28 and TRBJ2-2; D may be TRBD2 (9 bases). Germline V gene data show CDR1 as MDHEN and CDR2 as SYDVKM. The CDR3 length is 19 residues. V was trimmed by 5 bases and J by 1 base, leaving 23 bases between them. Here the CDR3 reads CASSAWTGQAGGNTGELFF. CDR3 sequence (DNA): TGTGCCAGCAGTGCCTGGACAGGGCAAGCGGGAGGGAACACCGGGGAGCTGTTTTTT.

The chain joins TRBV4-1 to TRBJ2-1; TRBD2 agrees at 7 bases. In germline, CDR1 is MGHRA, CDR2 YSYEKL. Trimming cost V 3 bases and J 5 bases; bases outside gene matches: 10. The CDR3 is 16 residues long. The CDR3 reads CASSHRLASGHNEQFF. The CDR3 DNA sequence: TGCGCCAGCAGCCACAGGCTGGCTAGCGGTCACAATGAGCAGTTCTTC.

The rearrangement joins TRBV19 to TRBJ1-1, with D unresolved. The CDR3 sequence is 13 residues long. Germline V gene sequence: CDR1 LNHDA, CDR2 SQIVND (reference sequence). V was trimmed by 7 bases and J by 1 base, leaving 10 bases between them. CDR3 region: CASNYSPNTEAFF. Written as DNA, the CDR3 is TGTGCCAGTAATTATAGTCCGAACACTGAAGCTTTCTTT.

This chain joins TRBV30 and TRBJ1-1, with D unclear. The CDR3 is made up of 13 amino acids. Per the germline V gene, CDR1 is GTSNPN and CDR2 is SVGIG (reference sequence). V was cut by 0 bases and J by 3 bases, with 8 bases left in between. The CDR3, as DNA: TGTGCCTGGAGTGTAGCCACGGACACTGAAGCTTTCTTT. Its translation is CAWSVATDTEAFF.

The chain carries TRBV27 and TRBJ2-5, with 8 bases that match TRBD2. The trim removed 1 base at V and 3 bases at J, leaving 10 bases unmatched. From germline, CDR1 is MNHEY and CDR2 SMNVEV (reference sequence). The CDR3 has 17 amino acids. Written as DNA, the CDR3 is TGTGCCAGCAGTTTATATCGGGGGGGAAACCGAAAAGAGACCCAGTACTTC. Translation gives CASSLYRGGNRKETQYF.

This rearrangement joins TRBV3-1 (or the pseudogene TRBV3-2) to TRBJ2-3; 10 bases align to TRBD2. Germline V gives CDR1 LGHDT, CDR2 YNNKEL (reference sequence). The CDR3 has 14 amino acids. V dropped 4 bases and J dropped 7; count of bases not matched to a gene: 5. CDR3 region: CASSPSGSEYTQYF. CDR3 sequence (DNA): TGTGCCAGCAGCCCTAGCGGGAGTGAATATACGCAGTATTTT.

The CDR3 here is CASSQEGHGRSSGNTIYF. CDR3 sequence (DNA): TGCGCCAGCAGCCAAGAAGGCCACGGTCGGAGCTCTGGAAACACCATATATTTT. The V gene is TRBV4-1, the J gene TRBJ1-3; D ambiguous. CDR3 length: 18 residues. Germline V gene sequence: CDR1 MGHRA, CDR2 YSYEKL. Deletions cut 0 bases from V and 0 bases from J, with 15 bases between.

The chain is built from TRBV23-1 and TRBJ1-5; TRBD1 might be the D (5 bases). TRBV23-1 is placed among ORFs of uncertain function. The CDR3 extends over 16 amino acids. V was cut by 3 bases and J by 3 bases, with 15 bases left in between. The CDR3 bases are TGCGCCAGCAGTCATTTTCTTGGGGCCCTCAATCAGCCCCAGCATTTT. It encodes CASSHFLGALNQPQHF.

The rearrangement uses TRBV7-2 and TRBJ2-1; D is unclear. The CDR3 is made up of 13 amino acids. The V gene's germline CDR1 is SGHTA and CDR2 FQGNSA. V gave up 0 bases and J gave up 10 bases, with 10 bases separating them. The CDR3 is CASSLAASREQFF. For the CDR3, the DNA is TGTGCCAGCAGCTTAGCAGCGTCGAGAGAGCAGTTCTTC.

This clone was counted a single time. This chain joins TRBV28 and TRBJ2-3, with D possibly TRBD2 on 6 matching bases. The length of the CDR3 is 17 residues. CDR1 is MDHEN, CDR2 SYDVKM, per germline. The V gene lost 6 bases and the J gene lost 2 bases, with 21 bases spanning the gap. The CDR3 nucleotides are TGTGCCAGCAGAGCCCCTTTCGACGGGGAGGCCACAGATACGCAGTATTTT. Protein sequence: CASRAPFDGEATDTQYF.

The V and J genes are TRBV15 and TRBJ2-3; 8 bases fit TRBD2. Germline assignment: CDR1 LNHNV and CDR2 YYDKDF (reference sequence). V dropped 1 base and J dropped 2; count of bases not matched to a gene: 5. The CDR3 extends over 16 amino acids. CDR3 DNA: TGTGCCACCAGCAGAGGGACTAGCCTCTACACAGATACGCAGTATTTT. Translating it yields CATSRGTSLYTDTQYF.

V usage is TRBV5-1 and J usage is TRBJ2-5; D is perhaps TRBD1 (7 bases). Germline-derived CDR1 and CDR2 are SGHRS and YFSETQ. This CDR3 contains 16 residues. Between the trimmed V and J ends, which lost 3 bases and 2 bases, there was a span of 17 bases. The CDR3: CASSWGGDSFQETQYF. The CDR3 region has the DNA TGCGCCAGCAGCTGGGGCGGGGACAGCTTTCAAGAGACCCAGTACTTC.

This chain joins TRBV12-3 or TRBV12-4 and TRBJ1-2; TRBD1 matches 9 bases. V lost 4 bases to trimming and J lost 7 bases; unmatched junction nucleotides: 4. CDR3 size: 13 residues. This CDR3 is CASSWGQGRGYTF. CDR3 nucleotides: TGTGCCAGCAGTTGGGGACAGGGTCGTGGCTACACCTTC.

The V gene is TRBV11-2, the J gene TRBJ2-5; TRBD2 matches 9 bases. Germline V gene data show CDR1 as SGHAT and CDR2 as FQNNGV. The CDR3 has 15 amino acids. V trimming: 6 bases; J trimming: 2 bases; junction bases outside the gene matches: 7. CDR3 protein: CASSSLAGTQETQYF. Written as DNA, the CDR3 is TGTGCCAGCAGTTCACTAGCGGGTACACAAGAGACCCAGTACTTC.

The rearrangement joins TRBV12-3 or TRBV12-4 to TRBJ1-5; D is undetermined. This CDR3 has 13 amino acids. Trimming shortened V by 6 bases and J by 9 bases, and 15 bases separated the two germline ends. CDR3 protein: CASRKRGTGPQHF. CDR3 DNA sequence: TGTGCCAGCAGGAAGCGGGGTACTGGGCCCCAGCATTTT.

This clone was picked up a small number of times. This chain uses TRBV5-1 with TRBJ2-7, with D possibly TRBD2 on 6 matching bases. Trimming left V 0 bases short and J 4 bases short, with 17 bases between. This CDR3 is built from 16 residues. The V gene's germline CDR1 is SGHRS and CDR2 YFSETQ. The CDR3 here is CASSLATPLAQYEQYF. DNA for the CDR3: TGCGCCAGCAGCTTGGCCACCCCCCTAGCGCAGTACGAGCAGTACTTC.